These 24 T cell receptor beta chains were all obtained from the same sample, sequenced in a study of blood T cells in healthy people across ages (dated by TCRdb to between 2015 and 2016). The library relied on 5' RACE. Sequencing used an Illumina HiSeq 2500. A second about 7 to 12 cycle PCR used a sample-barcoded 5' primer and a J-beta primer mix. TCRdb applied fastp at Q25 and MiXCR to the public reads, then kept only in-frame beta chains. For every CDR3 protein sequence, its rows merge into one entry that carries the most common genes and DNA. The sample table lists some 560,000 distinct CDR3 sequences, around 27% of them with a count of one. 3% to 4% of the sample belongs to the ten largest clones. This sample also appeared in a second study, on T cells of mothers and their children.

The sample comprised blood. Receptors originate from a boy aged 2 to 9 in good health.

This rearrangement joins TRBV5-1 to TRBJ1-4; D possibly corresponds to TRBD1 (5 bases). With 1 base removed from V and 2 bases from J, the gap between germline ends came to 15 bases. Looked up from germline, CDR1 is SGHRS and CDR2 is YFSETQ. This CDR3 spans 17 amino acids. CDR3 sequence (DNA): TGCGCCAGCAGCTTGTATGGGGCAGAAGGCACTAATGAAAAACTGTTTTTT. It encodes CASSLYGAEGTNEKLFF.

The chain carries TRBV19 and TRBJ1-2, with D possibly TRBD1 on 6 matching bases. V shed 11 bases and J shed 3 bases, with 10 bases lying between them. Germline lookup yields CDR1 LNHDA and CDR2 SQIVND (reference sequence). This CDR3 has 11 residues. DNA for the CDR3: TGTGCCGGGGGCACGGACTATGGCTACACCTTC. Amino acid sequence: CAGGTDYGYTF.

In DNA form, the CDR3 reads TGCAGTGCCGGAAGGGGAGAAGAGACCCAGTACTTC. This translates into CSAGRGEETQYF. The chain recombines TRBV20-1 with TRBJ2-5, with D possibly called TRBD1 or TRBD2 (5 bases each). V lost 6 bases and J lost 3, with 11 bases in between. This CDR3 contains 12 residues. Germline CDR1 and CDR2: DFQATT and SNEGSKA (reference sequence).

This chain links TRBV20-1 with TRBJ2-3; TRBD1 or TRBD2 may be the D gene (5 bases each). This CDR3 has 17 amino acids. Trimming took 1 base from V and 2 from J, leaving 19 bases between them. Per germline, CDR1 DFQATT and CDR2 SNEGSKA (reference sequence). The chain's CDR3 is CSARGPWGFQFTDTQYF. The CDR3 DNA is TGCAGTGCTAGAGGCCCGTGGGGGTTTCAGTTCACAGATACGCAGTATTTT.

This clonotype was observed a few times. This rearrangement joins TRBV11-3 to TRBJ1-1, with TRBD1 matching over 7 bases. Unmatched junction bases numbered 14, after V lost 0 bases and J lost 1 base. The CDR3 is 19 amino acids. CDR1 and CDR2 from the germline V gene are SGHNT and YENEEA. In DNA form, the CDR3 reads TGTGCCAGCAGCTTAGACTTCGACAGGGAAGTAGTAAGGAACACTGAAGCTTTCTTT. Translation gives CASSLDFDREVVRNTEAFF.

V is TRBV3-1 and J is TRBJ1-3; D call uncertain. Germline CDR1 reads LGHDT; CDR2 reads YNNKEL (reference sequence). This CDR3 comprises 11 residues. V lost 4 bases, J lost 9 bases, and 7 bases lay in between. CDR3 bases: TGTGCCAGCAGCCTACAGAGCACCATATATTTT. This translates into CASSLQSTIYF.

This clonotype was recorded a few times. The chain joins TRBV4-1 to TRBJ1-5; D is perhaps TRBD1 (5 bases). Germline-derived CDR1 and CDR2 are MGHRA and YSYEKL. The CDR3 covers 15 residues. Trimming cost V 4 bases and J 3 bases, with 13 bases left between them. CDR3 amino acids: CASSRVMGVNQPQHF. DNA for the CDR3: TGCGCCAGCAGCCGCGTAATGGGGGTCAATCAGCCCCAGCATTTT.

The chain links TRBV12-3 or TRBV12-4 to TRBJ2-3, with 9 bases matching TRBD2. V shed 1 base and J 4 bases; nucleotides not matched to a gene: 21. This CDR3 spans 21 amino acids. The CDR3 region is CASSLELGLAGKSFIADTQYF. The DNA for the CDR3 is TGTGCCAGCAGTTTAGAATTAGGGCTAGCGGGAAAGAGCTTTATAGCAGATACGCAGTATTTT.

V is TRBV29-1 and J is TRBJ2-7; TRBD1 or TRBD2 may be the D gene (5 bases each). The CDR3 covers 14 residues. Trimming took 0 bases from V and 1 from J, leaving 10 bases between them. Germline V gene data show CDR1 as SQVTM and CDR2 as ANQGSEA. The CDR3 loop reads CSVEDRGRSYEQYF. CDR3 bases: TGCAGCGTTGAAGATCGGGGCAGATCCTACGAGCAGTACTTC.

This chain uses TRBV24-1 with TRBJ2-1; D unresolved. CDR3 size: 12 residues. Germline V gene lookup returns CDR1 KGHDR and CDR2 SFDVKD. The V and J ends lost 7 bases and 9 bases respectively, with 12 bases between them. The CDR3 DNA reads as TGTGCCACCAGCGCGGCCGGCGGTGAGCAGTTCTTC. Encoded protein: CATSAAGGEQFF.

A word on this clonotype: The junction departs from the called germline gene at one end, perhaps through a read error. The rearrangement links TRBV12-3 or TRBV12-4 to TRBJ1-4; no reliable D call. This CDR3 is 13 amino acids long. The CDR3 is CTSSLNGNEKLFF. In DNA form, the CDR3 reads TGTACCAGCAGTTTAAACGGTAATGAAAAACTGTTTTTT.

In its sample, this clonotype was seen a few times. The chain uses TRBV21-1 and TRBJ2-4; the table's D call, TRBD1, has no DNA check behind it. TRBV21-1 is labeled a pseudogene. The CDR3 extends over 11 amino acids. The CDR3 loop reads CASGGGYQQYF. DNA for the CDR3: TGTGCCAGCGGGGGGGGCTATCAACAGTACTTC.

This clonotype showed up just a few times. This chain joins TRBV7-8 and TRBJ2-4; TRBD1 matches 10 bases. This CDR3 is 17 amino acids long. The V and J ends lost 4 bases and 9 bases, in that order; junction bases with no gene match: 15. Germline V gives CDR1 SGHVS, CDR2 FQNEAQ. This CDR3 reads CASSSPFEGQGKTIQYF. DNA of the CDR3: TGTGCCAGCAGCTCACCATTCGAGGGACAGGGGAAGACCATTCAGTACTTC. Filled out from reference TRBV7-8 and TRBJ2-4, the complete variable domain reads GAGVSQSPRYKVAKRGQDVALRCDPISGHVSLFWYQQALGQGPEFLTYFQNEAQLDKSGLPSDRFFAERPEGSVSTLKIQRTQQEDSAVYLCASSSPFEGQGKTIQYFGAGTRLSVL.

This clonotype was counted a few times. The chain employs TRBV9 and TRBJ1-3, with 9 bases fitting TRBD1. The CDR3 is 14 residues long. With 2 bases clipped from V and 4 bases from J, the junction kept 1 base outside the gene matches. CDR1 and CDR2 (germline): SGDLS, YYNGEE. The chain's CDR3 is CASSVGTGGNTIYF. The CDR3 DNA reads TGTGCCAGCAGCGTCGGGACAGGGGGAAACACCATATATTTT.

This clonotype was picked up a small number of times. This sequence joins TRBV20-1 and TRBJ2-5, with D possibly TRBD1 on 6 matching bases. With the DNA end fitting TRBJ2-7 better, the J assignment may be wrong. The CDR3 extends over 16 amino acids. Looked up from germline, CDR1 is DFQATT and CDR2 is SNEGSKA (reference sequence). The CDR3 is CSALKLGSGEAYEQYF. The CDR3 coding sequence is TGCAGTGCCCTAAAGTTAGGGTCAGGGGAAGCCTACGAGCAGTACTTC.

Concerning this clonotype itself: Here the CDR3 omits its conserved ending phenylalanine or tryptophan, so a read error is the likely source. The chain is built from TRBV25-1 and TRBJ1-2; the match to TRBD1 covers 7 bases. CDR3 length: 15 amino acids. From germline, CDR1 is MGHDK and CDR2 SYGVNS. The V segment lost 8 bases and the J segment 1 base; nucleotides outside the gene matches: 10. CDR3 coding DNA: TGTGCCAGCTCACGGTTGGGGGACAGTAACTATGGCTACACCCTC. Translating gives CASSRLGDSNYGYTL.

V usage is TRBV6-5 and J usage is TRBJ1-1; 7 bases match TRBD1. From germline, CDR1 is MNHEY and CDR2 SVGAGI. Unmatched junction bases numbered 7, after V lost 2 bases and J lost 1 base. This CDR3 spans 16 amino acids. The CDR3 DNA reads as TGTGCCAGCAGTTACGCCCATGACAGGGCGAACACTGAAGCTTTCTTT. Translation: CASSYAHDRANTEAFF.

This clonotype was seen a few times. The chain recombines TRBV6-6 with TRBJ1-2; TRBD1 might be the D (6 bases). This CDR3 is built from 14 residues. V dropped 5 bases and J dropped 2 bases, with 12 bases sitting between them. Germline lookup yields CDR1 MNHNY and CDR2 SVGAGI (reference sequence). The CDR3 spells CASSTMDRNYGYTF. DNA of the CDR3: TGTGCCAGCAGTACTATGGACAGAAACTATGGCTACACCTTC.

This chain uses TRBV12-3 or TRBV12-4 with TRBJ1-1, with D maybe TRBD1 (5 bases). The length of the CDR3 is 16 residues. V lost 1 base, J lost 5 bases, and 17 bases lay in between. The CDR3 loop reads CASSLVRVGADTEAFF. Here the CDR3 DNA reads TGTGCCAGCAGTTTAGTAAGGGTAGGGGCGGATACTGAAGCTTTCTTT.

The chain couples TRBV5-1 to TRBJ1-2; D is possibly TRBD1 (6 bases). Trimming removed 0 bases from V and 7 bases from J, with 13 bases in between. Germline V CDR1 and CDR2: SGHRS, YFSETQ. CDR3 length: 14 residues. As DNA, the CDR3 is TGCGCCAGCAGCTTGGCCGGGGCAGGGGTTGGCTACACCTTC. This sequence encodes CASSLAGAGVGYTF.

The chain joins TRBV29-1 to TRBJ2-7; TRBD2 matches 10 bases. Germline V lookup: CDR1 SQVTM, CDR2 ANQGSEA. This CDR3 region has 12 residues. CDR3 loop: CRAGTSVYEQYF. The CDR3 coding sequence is TGCAGGGCCGGGACTAGCGTCTACGAGCAGTACTTC.

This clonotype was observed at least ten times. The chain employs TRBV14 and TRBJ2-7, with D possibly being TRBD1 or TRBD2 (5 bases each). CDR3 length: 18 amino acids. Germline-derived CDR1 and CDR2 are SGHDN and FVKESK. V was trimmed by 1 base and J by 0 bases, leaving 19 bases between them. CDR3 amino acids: CASSQVAAWGTVSYEQYF. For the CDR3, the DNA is TGTGCCAGCAGCCAAGTAGCCGCTTGGGGGACGGTCTCCTACGAGCAGTACTTC.

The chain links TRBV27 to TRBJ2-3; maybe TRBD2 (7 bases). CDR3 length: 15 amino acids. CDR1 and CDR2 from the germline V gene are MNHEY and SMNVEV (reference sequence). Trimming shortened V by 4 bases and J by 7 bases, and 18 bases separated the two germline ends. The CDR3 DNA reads TGTGCCAGCAGTTATGGGGGGGGGCGTTTAAATACGCAGTATTTT. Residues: CASSYGGGRLNTQYF.

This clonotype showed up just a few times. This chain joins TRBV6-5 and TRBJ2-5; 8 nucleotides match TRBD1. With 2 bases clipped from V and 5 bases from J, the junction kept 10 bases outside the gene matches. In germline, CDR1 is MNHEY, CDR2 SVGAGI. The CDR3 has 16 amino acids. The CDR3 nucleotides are TGTGCCAGCAGTTACACCAAAGGACAGGGTCGGGAGACCCAGTACTTC. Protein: CASSYTKGQGRETQYF.